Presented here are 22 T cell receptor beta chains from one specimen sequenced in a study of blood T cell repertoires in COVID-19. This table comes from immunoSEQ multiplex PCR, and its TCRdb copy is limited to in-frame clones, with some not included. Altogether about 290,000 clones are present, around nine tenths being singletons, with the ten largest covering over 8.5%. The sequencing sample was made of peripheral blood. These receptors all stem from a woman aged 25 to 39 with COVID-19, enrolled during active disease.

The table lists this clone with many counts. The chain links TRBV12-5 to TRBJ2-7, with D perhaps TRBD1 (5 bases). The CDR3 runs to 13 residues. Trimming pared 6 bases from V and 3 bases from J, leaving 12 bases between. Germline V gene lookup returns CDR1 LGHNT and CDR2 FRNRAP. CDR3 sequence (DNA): TGTGCTAGTGGGGGAACAGGAGACTACGAGCAGTACTTC. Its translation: CASGGTGDYEQYF.

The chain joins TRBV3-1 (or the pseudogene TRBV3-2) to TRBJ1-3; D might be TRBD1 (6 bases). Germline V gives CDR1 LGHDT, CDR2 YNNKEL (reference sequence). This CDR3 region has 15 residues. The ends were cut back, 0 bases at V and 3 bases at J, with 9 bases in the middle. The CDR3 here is CASSQEGAGGNTIYF. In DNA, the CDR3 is TGTGCCAGCAGCCAAGAGGGGGCGGGTGGAAACACCATATATTTT.

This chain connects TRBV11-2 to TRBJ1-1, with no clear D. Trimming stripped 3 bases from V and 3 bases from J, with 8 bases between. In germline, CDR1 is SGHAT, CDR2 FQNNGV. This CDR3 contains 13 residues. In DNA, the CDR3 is TGTGCCAGCAGCTTTCTGGAGGACACTGAAGCTTTCTTT. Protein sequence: CASSFLEDTEAFF.

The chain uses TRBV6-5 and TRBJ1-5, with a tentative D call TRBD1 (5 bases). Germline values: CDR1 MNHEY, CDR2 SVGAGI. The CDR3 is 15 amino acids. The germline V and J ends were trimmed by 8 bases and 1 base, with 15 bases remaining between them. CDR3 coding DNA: TGTGCCAGCCTCGAGCAGGGTTGGAGCAATCAGCCCCAGCATTTT. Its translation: CASLEQGWSNQPQHF.

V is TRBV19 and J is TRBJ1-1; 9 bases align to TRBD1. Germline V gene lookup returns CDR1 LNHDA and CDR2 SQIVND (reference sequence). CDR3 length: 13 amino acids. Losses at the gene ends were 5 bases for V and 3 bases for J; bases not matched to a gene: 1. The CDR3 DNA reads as TGTGCCAGTAGTTGGGACAGGGACACTGAAGCTTTCTTT. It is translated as CASSWDRDTEAFF. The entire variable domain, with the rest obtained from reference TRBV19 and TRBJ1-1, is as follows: DGGITQSPKYLFRKEGQNVTLSCEQNLNHDAMYWYRQDPGQGLRLIYYSQIVNDFQKGDIAEGYSVSREKKESFPLTVTSAQKNPTAFYLCASSWDRDTEAFFGQGTRLTVV.

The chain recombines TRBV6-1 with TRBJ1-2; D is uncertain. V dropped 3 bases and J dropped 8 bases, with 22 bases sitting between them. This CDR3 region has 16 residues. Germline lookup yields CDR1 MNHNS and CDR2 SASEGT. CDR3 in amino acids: CASSDYILQRVVGYTF. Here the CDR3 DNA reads TGTGCCAGCAGTGATTACATCCTTCAGAGGGTGGTCGGCTACACCTTC.

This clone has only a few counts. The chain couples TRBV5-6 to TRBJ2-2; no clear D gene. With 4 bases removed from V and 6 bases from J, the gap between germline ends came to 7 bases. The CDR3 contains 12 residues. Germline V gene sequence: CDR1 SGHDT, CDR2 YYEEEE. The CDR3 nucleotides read TGTGCCAGCAGCCCCAGTCCCGGGGAGCTGTTTTTT. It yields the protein CASSPSPGELFF.

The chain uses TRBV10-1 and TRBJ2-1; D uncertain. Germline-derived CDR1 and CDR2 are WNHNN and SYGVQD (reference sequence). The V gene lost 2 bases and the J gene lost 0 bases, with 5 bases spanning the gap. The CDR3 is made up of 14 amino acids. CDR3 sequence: CASSETNSYNEQFF. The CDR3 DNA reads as TGCGCCAGCAGTGAGACAAACTCCTACAATGAGCAGTTCTTC.

CDR3: CASNPRGSGGTDTQYF. As DNA, the CDR3 is TGTGCCAGCAACCCCAGGGGTAGCGGGGGCACAGATACGCAGTATTTT. The V gene is TRBV11-2, the J gene TRBJ2-3, with 8 bases lining up with TRBD2. J lost 1 base, V lost 7 bases, and 10 bases had no gene match. Germline assignment: CDR1 SGHAT and CDR2 FQNNGV. The CDR3 has 16 amino acids.

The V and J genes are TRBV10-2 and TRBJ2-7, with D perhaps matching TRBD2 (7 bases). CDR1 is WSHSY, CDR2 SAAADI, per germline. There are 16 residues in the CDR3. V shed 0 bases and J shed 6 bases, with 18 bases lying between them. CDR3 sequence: CASSESMAGATGEQYF. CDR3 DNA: TGCGCCAGCAGTGAGTCGATGGCGGGGGCCACAGGCGAGCAGTACTTC.

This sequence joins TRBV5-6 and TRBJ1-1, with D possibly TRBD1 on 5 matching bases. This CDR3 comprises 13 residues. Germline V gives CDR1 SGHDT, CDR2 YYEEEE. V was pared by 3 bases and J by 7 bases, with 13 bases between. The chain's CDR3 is CASSWRGGGEAFF. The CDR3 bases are TGTGCCAGCAGCTGGAGGGGTGGTGGTGAAGCTTTCTTT.

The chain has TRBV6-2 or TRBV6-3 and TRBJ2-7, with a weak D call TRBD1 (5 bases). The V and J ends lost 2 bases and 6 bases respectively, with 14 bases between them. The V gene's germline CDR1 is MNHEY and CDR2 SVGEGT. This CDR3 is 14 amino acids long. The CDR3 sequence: CASSYGRDLSEQYF. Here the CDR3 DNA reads TGTGCCAGCAGTTACGGCAGGGATTTAAGCGAGCAGTACTTC.

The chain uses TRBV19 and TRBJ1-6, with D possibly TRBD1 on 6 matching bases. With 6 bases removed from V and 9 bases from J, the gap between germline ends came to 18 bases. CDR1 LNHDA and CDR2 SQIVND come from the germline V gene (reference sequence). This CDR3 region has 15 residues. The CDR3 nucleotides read TGTGCCAGTAGCCCCGTCCAGGGGCGCGGTTCACCCCTCCACTTT. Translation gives CASSPVQGRGSPLHF.

CDR3 sequence (DNA): TGTGCCAGCAGCTTAAGGGACAGGGGATGGGCAGATACGCAGTATTTT. Protein product: CASSLRDRGWADTQYF. V usage is TRBV7-9 and J usage is TRBJ2-3; TRBD1 agrees at 10 bases. The CDR3 runs to 16 residues. Germline-derived CDR1 and CDR2 are SEHNR and FQNEAQ (reference sequence). Trimming removed 2 bases from V and 4 bases from J; junction bases left unmatched: 6.

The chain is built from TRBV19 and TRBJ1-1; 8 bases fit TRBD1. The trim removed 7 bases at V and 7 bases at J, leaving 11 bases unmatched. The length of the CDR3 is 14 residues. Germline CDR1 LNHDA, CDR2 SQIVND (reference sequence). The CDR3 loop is CASILSGGRGEAFF. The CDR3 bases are TGTGCCAGTATCCTCTCAGGGGGCCGGGGTGAAGCTTTCTTT.

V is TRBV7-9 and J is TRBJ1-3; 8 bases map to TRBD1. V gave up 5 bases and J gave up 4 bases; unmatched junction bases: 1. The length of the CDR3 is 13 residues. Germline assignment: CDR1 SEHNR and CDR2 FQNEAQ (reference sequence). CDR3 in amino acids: CASSDRGGNTIYF. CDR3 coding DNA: TGTGCCAGCAGCGACAGGGGCGGAAACACCATATATTTT.

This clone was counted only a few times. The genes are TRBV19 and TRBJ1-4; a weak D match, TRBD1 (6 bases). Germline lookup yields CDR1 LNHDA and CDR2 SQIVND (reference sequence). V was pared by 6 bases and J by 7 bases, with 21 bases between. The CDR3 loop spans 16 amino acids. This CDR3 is CASSNGQPRWGEKLFF. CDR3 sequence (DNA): TGTGCCAGTAGCAACGGACAGCCCCGCTGGGGTGAAAAACTGTTTTTT.

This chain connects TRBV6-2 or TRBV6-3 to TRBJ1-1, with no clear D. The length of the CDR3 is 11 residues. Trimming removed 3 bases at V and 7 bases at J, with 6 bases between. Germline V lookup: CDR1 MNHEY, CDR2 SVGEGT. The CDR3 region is CASSYSREAFF. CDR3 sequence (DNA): TGTGCCAGCAGTTATAGCCGTGAAGCTTTCTTT.

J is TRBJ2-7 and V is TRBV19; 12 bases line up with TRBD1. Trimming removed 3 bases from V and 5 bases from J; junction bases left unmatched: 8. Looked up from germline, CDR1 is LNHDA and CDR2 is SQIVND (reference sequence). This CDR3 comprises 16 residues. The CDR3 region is CASSIWGTGGLNEQYF. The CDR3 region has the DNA TGTGCCAGTAGTATCTGGGGGACAGGGGGCCTCAACGAGCAGTACTTC.

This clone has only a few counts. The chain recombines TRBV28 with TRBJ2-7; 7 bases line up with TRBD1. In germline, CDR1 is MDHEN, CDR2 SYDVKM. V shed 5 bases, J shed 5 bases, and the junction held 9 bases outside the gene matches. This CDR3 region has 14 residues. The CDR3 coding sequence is TGTGCCAGCAGTACCCTGACAGGGTCCCACGAGCAGTACTTC. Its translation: CASSTLTGSHEQYF.

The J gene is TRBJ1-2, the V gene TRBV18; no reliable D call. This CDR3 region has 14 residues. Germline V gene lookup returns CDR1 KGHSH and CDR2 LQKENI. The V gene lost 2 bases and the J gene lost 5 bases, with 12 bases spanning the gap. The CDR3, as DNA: TGTGCCAGCTCACCAAATGCAGGCTATTATGGCTACACCTTC. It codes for CASSPNAGYYGYTF.

The CDR3 DNA is TGTGCCAGCAGCCTAAACGTCGGCTCCTATAATTCACCCCTCCACTTT. Its protein is CASSLNVGSYNSPLHF. This rearrangement joins TRBV7-8 to TRBJ1-6; D is ambiguous. Deletions cut 5 bases from V and 0 bases from J, with 11 bases between. This CDR3 is built from 16 residues. The germline V gene encodes CDR1 SGHVS and CDR2 FQNEAQ.